This T cell receptor (beta chain) comes out of a study of blood T cells in healthy people across ages. This clonotype was detected ten times or more. V lost 3 bases, J lost 4 bases, and 11 bases lay in between. The CDR3 sequence is 13 residues long. Germline V gene lookup returns CDR1 SQVTM and CDR2 ANQGSEA. The second PCR ran about 6 to 11 cycles with a sample-barcoded 5' primer and J-beta primers. Each TCR beta cDNA got a 12-nucleotide random molecular identifier. TCRdb reprocessed the 5' RACE reads via MiXCR and lists one record per CDR3 protein. The sample shows 650,000 to 700,000 distinct CDR3 sequences, about 30% of them seen only once. Peripheral blood, ten milliliters per donor, was collected.

Material: blood. The rearrangement links TRBV29-1 to TRBJ2-3; D ambiguous. The TCR was taken from a woman of 80 years or more in good health. The CDR3 reads CSVEGRLADTQYF. CDR3 sequence (DNA): TGCAGCGTTGAGGGTAGGTTGGCAGATACGCAGTATTTT.